A selection of T cell receptor beta chains follows, all from one sample in a study of tumor-infiltrating lymphocytes in primary liver carcinoma. MiXCR was run by TCRdb on the multiplex PCR reads, yielding one entry per CDR3 protein. Of some 190,000 distinct CDR3 sequences in the sample, 85% are singletons; the top ten hold about a sixth. The sample was tumor tissue from primary liver carcinoma. Source of these receptors: a man aged 35 to 55 with primary liver carcinoma and hepatitis B virus infection. Each CDR3 is given without its conserved first and last residue. Fields, in order: V gene, CDR3 protein.

V: TRBV29-1; CDR3: SVIAGNSYNEQF
V: TRBV11-2; CDR3: ASGLRVAFRLQETQY
V: TRBV4-2; CDR3: ATSQERIPNEKLF
V: TRBV5-1; CDR3: TSSLDTAVSSYNKQF
V: TRBV11-3; CDR3: ASSLNTNGQL
V: TRBV5-4; CDR3: ASSTPSGGTHERY
V: TRBV6-2/TRBV6-3; CDR3: ASRTSGIAEQL
V: TRBV7-2; CDR3: ASSVGPGQGAREQY
V: TRBV30; CDR3: AWSVRGTSPYNEQF
V: TRBV24-1; CDR3: ATSLIGTNIRELF
V: TRBV28; CDR3: ACHLQGQGTYGYT
V: TRBV2; CDR3: ASGGTNSPLH
V: TRBV6-2/TRBV6-3; CDR3: ASSREGYTEAF
V: TRBV29-1; CDR3: SVELTDIQY
V: TRBV6-6; CDR3: VSSFGPYEQY
V: TRBV11-1; CDR3: ASSIGVSNSDQF
V: TRBV12-3/TRBV12-4; CDR3: ASTDYTDQPQY
V: TRBV4-2; CDR3: ASCQSGAGVYGYI
V: TRBV29-1; CDR3: SGAQEGYQNAEAF
V: TRBV19; CDR3: ASSNLLSYNEQF
V: TRBV29-1; CDR3: ITGGGANEPQH
V: TRBV4-2; CDR3: SSSQDPSAGNYGYT